This is a list of T cell receptor beta chains from one sample in a study of blood T cell repertoires in COVID-19. Generated by immunoSEQ multiplex PCR, the TCRdb table keeps only in-frame clones and is missing some. This sample has under 300,000 clones, with 70% to 90% found just once. The source material was PBMCs or T cells enriched from blood (not recorded which). These receptors were obtained from a woman between 25 and 40 years old who had recovered from COVID-19. Both conserved end residues are part of each CDR3. D genes are given only for firm matches. Not all rows give a size; the values are once, few, many and, for expanded clones, a class.

clone_size: .; d_call: TRBD1; j_call: TRBJ1-2; v_call: TRBV29-1; cdr3_nt: TGCAGCGTTGGACAGGGGTCCCCTGGCTACACCTTC; cdr3_aa: CSVGQGSPGYTF
clone_size: .; d_call: TRBD2; j_call: TRBJ2-7; v_call: TRBV6-5; cdr3_nt: TGTGCCAGCAGGTGGACTAGCGGGACGGTGGACGAGCAGTACTTC; cdr3_aa: CASRWTSGTVDEQYF
clone_size: few; d_call: TRBD1; j_call: TRBJ1-1; v_call: TRBV30; cdr3_nt: TGTGCCTGGAGTAACAGGGGGAAGGGGGCTGAAGCTTTCTTT; cdr3_aa: CAWSNRGKGAEAFF
clone_size: once; d_call: .; j_call: TRBJ1-6; v_call: TRBV5-5; cdr3_nt: TGTGCCAGCAGCGACGCGGGCCCCCTAGCTTATAATTCACCCCTCCACTTT; cdr3_aa: CASSDAGPLAYNSPLHF
clone_size: few; d_call: .; j_call: TRBJ1-5; v_call: TRBV10-3; cdr3_nt: TGTGCCATCAGTGAGTCGCGGGGCAGTCCCAATAGCAATCAGCCCCAGCATTTT; cdr3_aa: CAISESRGSPNSNQPQHF
clone_size: .; d_call: .; j_call: TRBJ1-4; v_call: TRBV12-3/TRBV12-4; cdr3_nt: TGTGCCAGCGGAAGGCGGGGGGGAGAAAAACTGTTTTTT; cdr3_aa: CASGRRGGEKLFF
clone_size: .; d_call: .; j_call: TRBJ2-2; v_call: TRBV12-5; cdr3_nt: TGTGCTAGTGGTGATTACAGTGGGGAGCTGTTTTTT; cdr3_aa: CASGDYSGELFF
clone_size: few; d_call: .; j_call: TRBJ2-7; v_call: TRBV5-1; cdr3_nt: TGCGCCAGCAGCTTGGTGGACAGAACCTACGAGCAGTACTTC; cdr3_aa: CASSLVDRTYEQYF
clone_size: .; d_call: .; j_call: TRBJ1-1; v_call: TRBV2; cdr3_nt: TGTGCCAGCAGTGTCCCTTCCTTGACAGACATGAACACTGAAGCTTTCTTT; cdr3_aa: CASSVPSLTDMNTEAFF
clone_size: .; d_call: TRBD1; j_call: TRBJ2-3; v_call: TRBV5-4; cdr3_nt: TGTGCCAGCAGCCTGCGGACAGGTCAGACAGATACGCAGTATTTT; cdr3_aa: CASSLRTGQTDTQYF
clone_size: .; d_call: .; j_call: TRBJ2-1; v_call: TRBV27; cdr3_nt: TGTGCCAGCAGTGCTGGGTCCGGGTGGTACAATGAGCAGTTCTTC; cdr3_aa: CASSAGSGWYNEQFF
clone_size: .; d_call: .; j_call: TRBJ1-5; v_call: TRBV19; cdr3_nt: TGTGCCAGTAGTATAGACAGGTCTTCGCTACATCAGCCCCAGCATTTT; cdr3_aa: CASSIDRSSLHQPQHF
clone_size: .; d_call: .; j_call: TRBJ2-3; v_call: TRBV5-1; cdr3_nt: TGCGCCAGCAGCTATGTGACAGGAGCTCTAGATACGCAGTATTTT; cdr3_aa: CASSYVTGALDTQYF
clone_size: .; d_call: .; j_call: TRBJ2-1; v_call: TRBV24-1; cdr3_nt: TGTGCCCGAGATGATGGGCGGGATAAGTTCTTC; cdr3_aa: CARDDGRDKFF
clone_size: few; d_call: TRBD1; j_call: TRBJ2-1; v_call: TRBV7-8; cdr3_nt: TGTGCCAGCAGCTTATCTACAGGGGGACTGTGGGAGCAGTTCTTC; cdr3_aa: CASSLSTGGLWEQFF
clone_size: few; d_call: TRBD1; j_call: TRBJ1-2; v_call: TRBV5-1; cdr3_nt: TGCGCCAGCAGCCCGGCGACAGGGGGAGATGGCTACACCTTC; cdr3_aa: CASSPATGGDGYTF
clone_size: .; d_call: .; j_call: TRBJ2-1; v_call: TRBV3-1/TRBV3-2; cdr3_nt: TGTGCCAGCAGCCAAGATCCTAGAGAGCAGTTCTTC; cdr3_aa: CASSQDPREQFF
clone_size: .; d_call: TRBD1; j_call: TRBJ1-3; v_call: TRBV13; cdr3_nt: TGTGCCAGCAGCTTTAAACCCCTACAGGGGCTCTCTGGAAACACCATATATTTT; cdr3_aa: CASSFKPLQGLSGNTIYF
clone_size: .; d_call: .; j_call: TRBJ1-2; v_call: TRBV19; cdr3_nt: TGTGCCAGTAGTTATTTGGGGGGTACCTATGGCTACACCTTC; cdr3_aa: CASSYLGGTYGYTF
clone_size: once; d_call: TRBD2; j_call: TRBJ2-1; v_call: TRBV5-1; cdr3_nt: TGCGCCAGCAGCTTGGTAGGAGTAGCGGGAAACAATGAGCAGTTCTTC; cdr3_aa: CASSLVGVAGNNEQFF
clone_size: .; d_call: .; j_call: TRBJ1-6; v_call: TRBV2; cdr3_nt: TGTGCCAGCAACGGGCAGGGTCGAAATTCACCCCTCCACTTT; cdr3_aa: CASNGQGRNSPLHF
clone_size: few; d_call: .; j_call: TRBJ1-2; v_call: TRBV5-1; cdr3_nt: TGCGCCAGCAGCTTGGCCCCGGACACTAACTATGGCTACACCTTC; cdr3_aa: CASSLAPDTNYGYTF
clone_size: once; d_call: TRBD2; j_call: TRBJ2-1; v_call: TRBV4-3; cdr3_nt: TGCGCCAGCAGCCTCGGACTAGAAGTCAATGAGCAGTTCTTC; cdr3_aa: CASSLGLEVNEQFF
clone_size: .; d_call: .; j_call: TRBJ2-3; v_call: TRBV27; cdr3_nt: TGTGCCAGCAGTGCCTCGAGAATAGATACGCAGTATTTT; cdr3_aa: CASSASRIDTQYF
clone_size: few; d_call: .; j_call: TRBJ1-5; v_call: TRBV10-2; cdr3_nt: TGCGCCAGCAGTGAGGACAGTTATCAGCCCCAGCATTTT; cdr3_aa: CASSEDSYQPQHF
clone_size: .; d_call: .; j_call: TRBJ2-6; v_call: TRBV27; cdr3_nt: TGTGCCAGCACCTCCGTTAGCTGGGGGGCCAACGTCCTGACTTTC; cdr3_aa: CASTSVSWGANVLTF
clone_size: .; d_call: TRBD1; j_call: TRBJ1-1; v_call: TRBV10-3; cdr3_nt: TGTGCCATCAGTGAAGGAGGAAGGGACAGGGGAAACACTGAAGCTTTCTTT; cdr3_aa: CAISEGGRDRGNTEAFF
clone_size: .; d_call: TRBD1; j_call: TRBJ1-2; v_call: TRBV6-6; cdr3_nt: TGTGCCAGCAGTTACGGACAGGGGAGGGTCGCCTTC; cdr3_aa: CASSYGQGRVAF
clone_size: .; d_call: .; j_call: TRBJ1-3; v_call: TRBV15; cdr3_nt: TGTGCCACCAGCAGAGATCTGGGAGGTGGAAACACCATATATTTT; cdr3_aa: CATSRDLGGGNTIYF
clone_size: .; d_call: TRBD2; j_call: TRBJ2-1; v_call: TRBV11-2; cdr3_nt: TGTGCCAGCAGCTTAACACTAGCGCCAGACAATGAGCAGTTCTTC; cdr3_aa: CASSLTLAPDNEQFF
clone_size: .; d_call: .; j_call: TRBJ2-5; v_call: TRBV6-5; cdr3_nt: TGTGCCAGCAGAGACAGAGCCCAAGAGACCCAGTACTTC; cdr3_aa: CASRDRAQETQYF
clone_size: .; d_call: TRBD1; j_call: TRBJ1-6; v_call: TRBV27; cdr3_nt: TGTGCCAGCAGCTGGGGACAGGGTTATTCACCCCTCCACTTT; cdr3_aa: CASSWGQGYSPLHF
clone_size: .; d_call: .; j_call: TRBJ2-6; v_call: TRBV27; cdr3_nt: TGTGCCAGCAGTTTGTATTCTGGGGCCAACGTCCTGACTTTC; cdr3_aa: CASSLYSGANVLTF
clone_size: .; d_call: .; j_call: TRBJ1-2; v_call: TRBV30; cdr3_nt: TGTGCCTGGAGGGGGGGATATGGCTACACCTTC; cdr3_aa: CAWRGGYGYTF
clone_size: .; d_call: TRBD2; j_call: TRBJ2-7; v_call: TRBV5-1; cdr3_nt: TGCGCCAGCAGCTTAGCGGGAGCGCACGAGCAGTACTTC; cdr3_aa: CASSLAGAHEQYF
clone_size: few; d_call: .; j_call: TRBJ1-1; v_call: TRBV18; cdr3_nt: TGTGCCAGCTCACCACCGTCAGGGAAAAACACTGAAGCTTTCTTT; cdr3_aa: CASSPPSGKNTEAFF
clone_size: .; d_call: TRBD1; j_call: TRBJ2-2; v_call: TRBV11-2; cdr3_nt: TGTGCCAGCAGCTTAGTCCCAGGGGGCAAAGGCGGGGAGCTGTTTTTT; cdr3_aa: CASSLVPGGKGGELFF
clone_size: .; d_call: TRBD1; j_call: TRBJ2-7; v_call: TRBV30; cdr3_nt: TGTGCCTGGAGCGGGACAGCAGCTACCTACGAGCAGTACTTC; cdr3_aa: CAWSGTAATYEQYF
clone_size: .; d_call: .; j_call: TRBJ2-2; v_call: TRBV5-8; cdr3_nt: TGTGCCAGCAGCGTAGGAGGGGTCCTCGGGGAGCTGTTTTTT; cdr3_aa: CASSVGGVLGELFF
clone_size: .; d_call: .; j_call: TRBJ2-3; v_call: TRBV2; cdr3_nt: TGTGCCAGCGGGCCGGCAGGGTCAGATACGCAGTATTTT; cdr3_aa: CASGPAGSDTQYF
clone_size: .; d_call: .; j_call: TRBJ1-4; v_call: TRBV27; cdr3_nt: TGTGCCAGCAGTCCGGGGTCGACGGAAAAACTGTTTTTT; cdr3_aa: CASSPGSTEKLFF
clone_size: once; d_call: TRBD1; j_call: TRBJ2-2; v_call: TRBV7-2; cdr3_nt: TGTGCCAGCAGCCAACGGACAGGGTCGACCGGGGAGCTGTTTTTT; cdr3_aa: CASSQRTGSTGELFF
clone_size: .; d_call: .; j_call: TRBJ1-2; v_call: TRBV24-1; cdr3_nt: TGTGCCACCAGTGAGTACGACAGAGATGGCTACACCTTC; cdr3_aa: CATSEYDRDGYTF
clone_size: .; d_call: .; j_call: TRBJ1-3; v_call: TRBV7-3; cdr3_nt: TGTGCCAGCAGCTTAGACCCAGGGAACGGAAACACCATATATTTT; cdr3_aa: CASSLDPGNGNTIYF
clone_size: few; d_call: .; j_call: TRBJ2-1; v_call: TRBV28; cdr3_nt: TGTGCCAGCAGTCTCGAGCGGTGGCGGCGTGAGCAGTTCTTC; cdr3_aa: CASSLERWRREQFF
clone_size: .; d_call: .; j_call: TRBJ2-1; v_call: TRBV20-1; cdr3_nt: TGCAGTGCTAGTTGGGCGGGAACGGGGAATGAGCAGTTCTTC; cdr3_aa: CSASWAGTGNEQFF
clone_size: .; d_call: .; j_call: TRBJ2-1; v_call: TRBV2; cdr3_nt: TGTGCCAGCAGTGTCCTAGTCACAATAACTGAGCAGTTCTTC; cdr3_aa: CASSVLVTITEQFF
clone_size: .; d_call: .; j_call: TRBJ2-5; v_call: TRBV7-5; cdr3_nt: TGTGTCAGAAGCCCTAGACTAGCGGGAGGGCGAGAGACCCAGTACTTC; cdr3_aa: CVRSPRLAGGRETQYF
clone_size: .; d_call: TRBD1; j_call: TRBJ1-1; v_call: TRBV27; cdr3_nt: TGTGCCAGCAGTCCCCTCATTCCCGGGACAGGGGGGAGCACTGAAGCTTTCTTT; cdr3_aa: CASSPLIPGTGGSTEAFF
clone_size: .; d_call: .; j_call: TRBJ1-2; v_call: TRBV28; cdr3_nt: TGTGCCAGCAGTTTATTCAGGGGACGAGGCTACACCTTC; cdr3_aa: CASSLFRGRGYTF
clone_size: once; d_call: TRBD1; j_call: TRBJ2-1; v_call: TRBV6-5; cdr3_nt: TGTGCCAGCAGGACGTGGGGGTCACAGGGGGGAGAGCAGTTCTTC; cdr3_aa: CASRTWGSQGGEQFF
clone_size: .; d_call: TRBD2; j_call: TRBJ2-1; v_call: TRBV27; cdr3_nt: TGTGCCAGCAGTCTCAGAGGGACTAGCGGGTACTACAATGAGCAGTTCTTC; cdr3_aa: CASSLRGTSGYYNEQFF